Below, 27 T cell receptor beta chains from the same sample are listed, as sequenced in a study of CD8+ T cells in alopecia areata. TCR sequencing used cDNA made by reverse transcription of extracted RNA. Sequencing used immunoSEQ multiplex PCR; TCRdb keeps in-frame clones, though not all of them. The sample contains 100,000 to 150,000 clones, around 60% of which appear only once. Treatment here: oral pan-JAK inhibitor, 5-10 mg twice daily. The sequences come from CD4+ T cells sorted from blood, collected at week 4, from a patient treated with tofacitinib. The receptors were sampled from a human donor with alopecia areata.

The gene calls are TRBV30 and TRBJ2-3; maybe TRBD1 (6 bases). V gave up 2 bases and J gave up 4 bases, with 10 bases separating them. CDR1 and CDR2 (germline): GTSNPN, SVGIG (reference sequence). The CDR3 extends over 13 amino acids. This CDR3 reads CAWSLQGSDTQYF. The CDR3 DNA is TGTGCCTGGAGTCTACAGGGTTCAGATACGCAGTATTTT.

The gene calls are TRBV5-3 and TRBJ2-4; D is ambiguous. TRBV5-3 is marked as an open reading frame, function uncertain. The ends were cut back, 8 bases at V and 3 bases at J, with 9 bases in the middle. This CDR3 contains 12 residues. The DNA for the CDR3 is TGTGCCAGCACAGACGGCAAAAACATTCAGTACTTC. Protein product: CASTDGKNIQYF.

V gene TRBV7-2 combines with J gene TRBJ2-3; D is ambiguous. Germline CDR1 reads SGHTA; CDR2 reads FQGNSA. There are 13 residues in the CDR3. V was pared by 4 bases and J by 0 bases, with 5 bases between. The CDR3 coding sequence is TGTGCCAGCAGCTCAGATAGCACAGATACGCAGTATTTT. As protein: CASSSDSTDTQYF.

This clone showed up just a few times. This chain joins TRBV4-3 and TRBJ1-6; D remains ambiguous. The CDR3 is 16 residues long. V lost 4 bases to trimming and J lost 2 bases, with 12 bases between them. The germline V gene has CDR1 LGHNA and CDR2 YSLEER. The CDR3 here is CASSPQTGAYNSPLHF. Here the CDR3 DNA reads TGCGCCAGCAGCCCCCAGACGGGCGCCTATAATTCACCCCTCCACTTT.

This clone was observed a handful of times. This CDR3 reads CSVVRAVMNTEAFF. The CDR3 nucleotides are TGCAGCGTTGTCAGGGCCGTCATGAACACTGAAGCTTTCTTT. The chain couples TRBV29-1 to TRBJ1-1; TRBD1 might be the D (5 bases). The CDR3 totals 14 residues. The germline V gene has CDR1 SQVTM and CDR2 ANQGSEA. Trimming took off 4 bases at V and 0 bases at J, with 12 bases between the two ends.

V and J are TRBV4-3 and TRBJ2-5, with a tentative D call TRBD2 (6 bases). CDR3 length: 13 amino acids. Trimming took 3 bases from V and 5 from J, leaving 10 bases between them. Germline CDR1 reads LGHNA; CDR2 reads YSLEER. The CDR3 sequence: CASSQGTYETQYF. Here the CDR3 DNA reads TGCGCCAGCAGCCAGGGGACTTATGAGACCCAGTACTTC.

The J gene is TRBJ2-4, the V gene TRBV23-1; the match to TRBD1 covers 7 bases. TRBV23-1 is marked as an open reading frame, function uncertain. J lost 0 bases, V lost 0 bases, and 14 bases had no gene match. The length of the CDR3 is 20 residues. For the CDR3, the DNA is TGCGCCAGCAGTCAATCGACAAAGACAGGGTGGTTGATAGCCAAAAACATTCAGTACTTC. The encoded protein is CASSQSTKTGWLIAKNIQYF.

This clone was observed a single time. The chain recombines TRBV15 with TRBJ2-5; 11 nucleotides match TRBD1. This CDR3 has 17 amino acids. CDR1 and CDR2 from the germline V gene are LNHNV and YYDKDF (reference sequence). With V trimmed by 3 bases and J by 5 bases, 11 bases remained unmatched. This CDR3 reads CATSRDRGPGGMETQYF. The DNA of the CDR3 is TGTGCCACCAGCAGGGACAGGGGGCCCGGAGGGATGGAGACCCAGTACTTC.

This sequence joins TRBV4-1 and TRBJ2-5; the match to TRBD2 covers 8 bases. Looked up from germline, CDR1 is MGHRA and CDR2 is YSYEKL. The CDR3 is 14 residues long. V was clipped by 4 bases and J by 2 bases; unmatched bases: 3. CDR3 DNA sequence: TGCGCCAGCAGCCCCAGCGGGGGTCAAGAGACCCAGTACTTC. It encodes CASSPSGGQETQYF.

With respect to this clone: One junction end disagrees with the germline gene, perhaps due to a read error. J is TRBJ1-5 and V is TRBV29-1; the D gene is possibly TRBD1 (5 bases). The CDR3 has 13 residues. CDR1 and CDR2 (germline): SQVTM, ANQGSEA. CDR3 DNA: TGCAGCGTGGAAGGGACGCCCGCCGGGCCCCAGCATTTT. It yields the protein CSVEGTPAGPQHF.

This clone was seen only once. The genes are TRBV29-1 and TRBJ1-3; D perhaps matches TRBD1 (5 bases). Trimming left V 5 bases short and J 0 bases short, with 11 bases between. The CDR3 contains 14 residues. In germline, CDR1 is SQVTM, CDR2 ANQGSEA. The CDR3 DNA reads as TGCAGCGTTAGTGACAGAGTCTCTGGAAACACCATATATTTT. Translation: CSVSDRVSGNTIYF.

The rearrangement joins TRBV27 to TRBJ2-7; possible D gene TRBD1, 6 bases. The CDR3 has 17 residues. The germline gives CDR1 MNHEY, CDR2 SMNVEV (reference sequence). Between the trimmed V and J ends, which lost 5 bases and 0 bases, there was a span of 20 bases. The CDR3 region has the DNA TGTGCCAGCAGTCCCGACAGGCTTGTTCCTAGCTCCTACGAGCAGTACTTC. It codes for CASSPDRLVPSSYEQYF.

The V gene is TRBV30, the J gene TRBJ1-3; D is undetermined. Per germline, CDR1 GTSNPN and CDR2 SVGIG (reference sequence). The length of the CDR3 is 14 residues. The V end lost 0 bases, the J end lost 1 base, and 7 bases lay between the germline ends. The CDR3 region is CAWSVTGSGNTIYF. In DNA form, the CDR3 reads TGTGCCTGGAGTGTAACCGGGTCTGGAAACACCATATATTTT. The full variable domain, its missing parts supplied by reference TRBV30 and TRBJ1-3, is SQTIHQWPATLVQPVGSPLSLECTVEGTSNPNLYWYRQAAGRGLQLLFYSVGIGQISSEVPQNLSASRPQDRQFILSSKKLLLSDSGFYLCAWSVTGSGNTIYFGEGSWLTVV.

The rearrangement uses TRBV2 and TRBJ2-3, with D perhaps TRBD2 (5 bases). This CDR3 region has 14 residues. Germline V gives CDR1 SNHLY, CDR2 FYNNEI. Trimming took 2 bases from V and 4 from J, leaving 10 bases between them. The CDR3 region is CASSEWLAADTQYF. CDR3 coding DNA: TGTGCCAGCAGTGAATGGCTAGCCGCAGATACGCAGTATTTT.

CDR3 nucleotide sequence: TGCAGTGCCGTCCTGGGCGCTGGGGGTAAACTGTTTTTT. Protein product: CSAVLGAGGKLFF. This chain connects TRBV29-1 to TRBJ1-4; tentatively, D is TRBD1 (5 bases). This CDR3 contains 13 residues. Per the germline V gene, CDR1 is SQVTM and CDR2 is ANQGSEA.

The V and J genes are TRBV11-2 and TRBJ1-5, with D maybe TRBD1 (5 bases). The length of the CDR3 is 14 residues. Looked up from germline, CDR1 is SGHAT and CDR2 is FQNNGV. V lost 1 base and J lost 7, with 11 bases in between. The DNA for the CDR3 is TGTGCCAGCAGCTTAGGCCAGGGTGGACAGCCCCAGCATTTT. It yields the protein CASSLGQGGQPQHF.

This clone was detected only a few times. The chain employs TRBV9 and TRBJ1-5, with D tentatively TRBD1 (6 bases). Per germline, CDR1 SGDLS and CDR2 YYNGEE. Deletions cut 4 bases from V and 3 bases from J, with 14 bases between. This CDR3 is built from 15 residues. CDR3 region: CASSLGAGVNQPQHF. The CDR3, as DNA: TGTGCCAGCAGCCTAGGGGCAGGGGTCAATCAGCCCCAGCATTTT. The whole variable domain, filled in from reference TRBV9 and TRBJ1-5, reads DSGVTQTPKHLITATGQRVTLRCSPRSGDLSVYWYQQSLDQGLQFLIQYYNGEERAKGNILERFSAQQFPDLHSELNLSSLELGDSALYFCASSLGAGVNQPQHFGDGTRLSIL.

This clone was seen a handful of times. The rearrangement joins TRBV15 to TRBJ2-1; no reliable D call. Trimming took off 0 bases at V and 10 bases at J, with 19 bases between the two ends. Germline V gives CDR1 LNHNV, CDR2 YYDKDF (reference sequence). This CDR3 spans 16 amino acids. The CDR3 sequence: CATSRDLAAAASEQFF. The CDR3 region has the DNA TGTGCCACCAGCAGAGATTTGGCGGCTGCCGCCTCGGAGCAGTTCTTC.

The chain couples TRBV29-1 to TRBJ2-7; D is perhaps TRBD1 (5 bases). This CDR3 is 10 amino acids long. With 5 bases removed from V and 4 bases from J, the gap between germline ends came to 6 bases. CDR1 and CDR2 (germline): SQVTM, ANQGSEA. This chain's CDR3 is CSVRGYEQYF. The CDR3 DNA reads as TGCAGCGTTAGGGGTTACGAGCAGTACTTC.

The CDR3 spells CASSQDIGRGAAFF. Written as DNA, the CDR3 is TGCGCCAGCAGCCAAGATATTGGTAGGGGGGCGGCTTTCTTT. The chain couples TRBV4-3 to TRBJ1-1, with D possibly TRBD1 on 6 matching bases. Germline V gene sequence: CDR1 LGHNA, CDR2 YSLEER. Trimming removed 0 bases from V and 11 bases from J, with 16 bases in between. The CDR3 totals 14 residues.

This clone was observed once. The chain combines TRBV29-1 with TRBJ1-2; no firm D call. V lost 3 bases, J lost 6 bases, and 11 bases lay in between. This CDR3 comprises 12 residues. The germline CDR1 and CDR2 sequences are SQVTM and ANQGSEA. The CDR3 DNA sequence: TGCAGCGTTGATGAGGGTTCCAATGGCTACACCTTC. It codes for CSVDEGSNGYTF. Full variable domain (remainder filled in from reference TRBV29-1 and TRBJ1-2): SAVISQKPSRDICQRGTSLTIQCQVDSQVTMMFWYRQQPGQSLTLIATANQGSEATYESGFVIDKFPISRPNLTFSTLTVSNMSPEDSSIYLCSVDEGSNGYTFGSGTRLTVV.

Only a few counts were recorded for this clone. V gene TRBV27 combines with J gene TRBJ1-2, with D tentatively TRBD1 (6 bases). V shed 5 bases and J shed 5 bases, with 18 bases lying between them. Germline values: CDR1 MNHEY, CDR2 SMNVEV (reference sequence). CDR3 length: 15 residues. The CDR3 sequence is CASSPGGGARYGYTF. The CDR3 bases are TGTGCCAGCAGTCCCGGTGGGGGCGCGAGGTATGGCTACACCTTC.

On this clone itself: At the DNA level, this CDR3 is encoded by other sequences in the same sample as well. This sequence joins TRBV29-1 and TRBJ2-5; D is uncertain. The V end lost 4 bases, the J end lost 1 base, and 10 bases lay between the germline ends. The CDR3 runs 13 residues. CDR1 and CDR2 (germline): SQVTM, ANQGSEA. The CDR3 nucleotides are TGCAGCGTTGCTCGCCAGATCCAAGAGACCCAGTACTTC. This sequence encodes CSVARQIQETQYF.

The rearrangement uses TRBV5-1 and TRBJ2-7, with D uncertain. The CDR3 length is 14 residues. Trimming pared 1 base from V and 1 base from J, leaving 9 bases between. Per germline, CDR1 SGHRS and CDR2 YFSETQ. The CDR3 is CASSLNTVSYEQYF. DNA for the CDR3: TGCGCCAGCAGCTTGAATACGGTATCCTACGAGCAGTACTTC. Full variable domain (missing parts from reference TRBV5-1 and TRBJ2-7): KAGVTQTPRYLIKTRGQQVTLSCSPISGHRSVSWYQQTPGQGLQFLFEYFSETQRNKGNFPGRFSGRQFSNSRSEMNVSTLELGDSALYLCASSLNTVSYEQYFGPGTRLTVT.

The sample holds a few counts of this clone. This chain joins TRBV4-3 and TRBJ2-2; tentatively, D is TRBD1 or TRBD2 (6 bases each). The germline V gene encodes CDR1 LGHNA and CDR2 YSLEER. V was trimmed by 0 bases and J by 6 bases, leaving 11 bases between them. The CDR3 covers 15 residues. CDR3 bases: TGCGCCAGCAGCCAAGAGGGGGGCAGGGCCGGGGAGCTGTTTTTT. This encodes CASSQEGGRAGELFF.

The sample holds a few counts of this clone. J is TRBJ1-4 and V is TRBV4-3; D is ambiguous. The germline V gene encodes CDR1 LGHNA and CDR2 YSLEER. Trimming took 3 bases from V and 0 from J, leaving 11 bases between them. This CDR3 region has 16 residues. CDR3 loop: CASSQGLRATNEKLFF. CDR3 bases: TGCGCCAGCAGCCAGGGTTTAAGAGCAACTAATGAAAAACTGTTTTTT.

V and J are TRBV29-1 and TRBJ2-1, with D possibly being TRBD2 (5 bases). The V gene lost 5 bases and the J gene lost 4 bases, with 18 bases spanning the gap. The germline V gene has CDR1 SQVTM and CDR2 ANQGSEA. The CDR3 has 15 residues. CDR3 residues: CSVLSGSQRYNEQFF. CDR3 coding DNA: TGCAGCGTTTTATCGGGGAGTCAGAGATACAATGAGCAGTTCTTC.